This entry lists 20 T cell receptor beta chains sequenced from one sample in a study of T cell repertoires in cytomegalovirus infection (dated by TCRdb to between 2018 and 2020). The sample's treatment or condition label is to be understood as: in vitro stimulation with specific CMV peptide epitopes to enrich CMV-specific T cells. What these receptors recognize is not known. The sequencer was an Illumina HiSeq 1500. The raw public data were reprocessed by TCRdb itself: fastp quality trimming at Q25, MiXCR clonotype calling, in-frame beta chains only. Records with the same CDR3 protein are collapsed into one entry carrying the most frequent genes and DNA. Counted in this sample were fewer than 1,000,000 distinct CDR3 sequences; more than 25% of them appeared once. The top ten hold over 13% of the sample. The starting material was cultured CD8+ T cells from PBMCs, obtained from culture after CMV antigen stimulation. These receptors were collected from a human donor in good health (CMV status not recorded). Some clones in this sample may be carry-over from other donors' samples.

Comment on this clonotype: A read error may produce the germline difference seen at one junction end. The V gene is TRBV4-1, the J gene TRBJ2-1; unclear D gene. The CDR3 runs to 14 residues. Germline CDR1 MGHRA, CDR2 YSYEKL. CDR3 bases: TGCGCCAGCAGCCAAGGGCCTAATGGCGATGAGCAGTTGTTC. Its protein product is CASSQGPNGDEQLF.

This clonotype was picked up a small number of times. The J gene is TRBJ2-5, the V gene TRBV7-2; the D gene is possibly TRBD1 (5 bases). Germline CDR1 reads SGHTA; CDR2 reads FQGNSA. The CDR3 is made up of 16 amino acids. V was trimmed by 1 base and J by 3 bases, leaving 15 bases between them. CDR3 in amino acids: CASSLDVGVNEETQYF. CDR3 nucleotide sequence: TGTGCCAGCAGCTTAGACGTAGGGGTTAATGAAGAGACCCAGTACTTC.

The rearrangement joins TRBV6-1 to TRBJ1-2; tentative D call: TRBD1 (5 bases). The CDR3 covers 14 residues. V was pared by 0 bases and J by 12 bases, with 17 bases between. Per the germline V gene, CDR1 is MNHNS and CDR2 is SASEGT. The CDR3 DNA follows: TGTGCCAGCAGTGAAGCACCAGGGCAAGAATTTGACACCTTC. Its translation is CASSEAPGQEFDTF.

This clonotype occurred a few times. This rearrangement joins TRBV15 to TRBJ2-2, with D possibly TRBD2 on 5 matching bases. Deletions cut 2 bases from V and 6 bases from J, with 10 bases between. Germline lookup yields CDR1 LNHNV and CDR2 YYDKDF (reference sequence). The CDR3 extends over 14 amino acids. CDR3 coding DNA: TGTGCCACCAGCAGACTCCCCGGGGCCGGGGAGCTGTTTTTT. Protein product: CATSRLPGAGELFF.

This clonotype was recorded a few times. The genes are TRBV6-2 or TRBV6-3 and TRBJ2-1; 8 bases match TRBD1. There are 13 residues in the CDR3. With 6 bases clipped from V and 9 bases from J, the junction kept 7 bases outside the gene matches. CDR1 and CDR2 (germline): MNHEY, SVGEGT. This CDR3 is CASRPDRGSEQFF. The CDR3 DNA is TGTGCCAGCAGACCCGACAGGGGATCTGAGCAGTTCTTC.

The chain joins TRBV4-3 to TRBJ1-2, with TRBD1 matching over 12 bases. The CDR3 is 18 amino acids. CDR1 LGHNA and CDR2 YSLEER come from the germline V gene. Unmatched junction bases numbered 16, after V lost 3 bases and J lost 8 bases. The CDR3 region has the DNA TGCGCCAGCAGCCAGGACCGGGACAGGGGGCCAAAGACCACGGGCTACACCTTC. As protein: CASSQDRDRGPKTTGYTF.

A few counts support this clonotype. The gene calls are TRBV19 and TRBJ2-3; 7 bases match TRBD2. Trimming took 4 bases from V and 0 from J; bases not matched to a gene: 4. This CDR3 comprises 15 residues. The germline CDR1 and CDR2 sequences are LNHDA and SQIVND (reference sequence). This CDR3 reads CASSSLAVSTDTQYF. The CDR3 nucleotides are TGTGCCAGTAGTAGTCTAGCGGTTAGCACAGATACGCAGTATTTT.

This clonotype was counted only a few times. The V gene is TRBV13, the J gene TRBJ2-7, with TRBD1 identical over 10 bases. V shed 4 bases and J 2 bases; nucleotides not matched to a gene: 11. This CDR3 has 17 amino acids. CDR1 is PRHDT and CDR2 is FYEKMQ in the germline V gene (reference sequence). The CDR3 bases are TGTGCCAGCAGCTCCCGGGACAGGGGATTCTGGACCTACGAGCAGTACTTC. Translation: CASSSRDRGFWTYEQYF.

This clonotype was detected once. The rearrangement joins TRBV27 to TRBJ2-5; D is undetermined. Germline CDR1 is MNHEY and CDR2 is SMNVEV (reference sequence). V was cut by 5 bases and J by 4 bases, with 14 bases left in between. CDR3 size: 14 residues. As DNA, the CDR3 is TGTGCCAGCAGTCCGTTGGGATATCCAGAGACCCAGTACTTC. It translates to CASSPLGYPETQYF.

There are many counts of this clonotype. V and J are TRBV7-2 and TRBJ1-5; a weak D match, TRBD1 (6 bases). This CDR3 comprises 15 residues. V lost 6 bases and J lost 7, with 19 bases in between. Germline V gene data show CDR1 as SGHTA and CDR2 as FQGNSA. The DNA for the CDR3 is TGTGCCAGCAGTCTCGAGAGGGGGAGCACCCAGCCCCAGCATTTT. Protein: CASSLERGSTQPQHF.

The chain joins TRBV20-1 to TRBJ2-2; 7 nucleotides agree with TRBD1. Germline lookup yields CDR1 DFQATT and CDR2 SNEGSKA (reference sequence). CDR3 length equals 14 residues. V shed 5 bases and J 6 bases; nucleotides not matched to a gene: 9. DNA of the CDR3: TGCAGTGCTGACAGGGACGTAATCGCCGGGGAGCTGTTTTTT. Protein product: CSADRDVIAGELFF.

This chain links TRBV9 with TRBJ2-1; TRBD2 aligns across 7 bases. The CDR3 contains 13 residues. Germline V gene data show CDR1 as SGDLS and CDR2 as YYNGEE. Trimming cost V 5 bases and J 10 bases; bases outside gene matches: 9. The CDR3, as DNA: TGTGCCAGCAGGGGGGAGCGGGGCCTCGAGCAGTTCTTC. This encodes CASRGERGLEQFF.

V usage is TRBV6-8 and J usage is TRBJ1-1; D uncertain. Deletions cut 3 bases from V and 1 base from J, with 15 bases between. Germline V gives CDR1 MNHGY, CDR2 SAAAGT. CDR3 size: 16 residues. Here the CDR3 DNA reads TGTGCCAGCAGTTATATCGGTGACTTCGAGAACACTGAAGCTTTCTTT. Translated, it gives CASSYIGDFENTEAFF.

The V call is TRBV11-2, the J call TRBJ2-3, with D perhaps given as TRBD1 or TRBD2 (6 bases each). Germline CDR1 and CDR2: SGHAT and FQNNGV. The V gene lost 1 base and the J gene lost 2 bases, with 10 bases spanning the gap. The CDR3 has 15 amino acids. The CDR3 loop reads CASSLGRGLTDTQYF. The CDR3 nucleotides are TGTGCCAGCAGCTTAGGTCGGGGGCTCACAGATACGCAGTATTTT.

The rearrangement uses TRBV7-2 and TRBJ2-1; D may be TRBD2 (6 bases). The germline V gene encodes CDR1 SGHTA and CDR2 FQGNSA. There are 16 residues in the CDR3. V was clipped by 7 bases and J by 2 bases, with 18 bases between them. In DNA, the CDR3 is TGTGCCAGCATCTCACTCGGGGGTAGACCCTACAATGAGCAGTTCTTC. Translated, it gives CASISLGGRPYNEQFF. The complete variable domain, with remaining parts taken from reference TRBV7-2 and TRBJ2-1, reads GAGVSQSPSNKVTEKGKDVELRCDPISGHTALYWYRQSLGQGLEFLIYFQGNSAPDKSGLPSDRFSAERTGGSVSTLTIQRTQQEDSAVYLCASISLGGRPYNEQFFGPGTRLTVL.

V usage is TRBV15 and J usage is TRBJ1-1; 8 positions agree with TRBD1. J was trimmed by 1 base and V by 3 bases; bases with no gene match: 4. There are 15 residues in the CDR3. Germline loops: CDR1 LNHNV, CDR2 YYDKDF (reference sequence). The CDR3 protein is CATSSRRGPNTEAFF. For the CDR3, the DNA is TGTGCCACCAGCAGCCGCAGGGGGCCGAACACTGAAGCTTTCTTT.

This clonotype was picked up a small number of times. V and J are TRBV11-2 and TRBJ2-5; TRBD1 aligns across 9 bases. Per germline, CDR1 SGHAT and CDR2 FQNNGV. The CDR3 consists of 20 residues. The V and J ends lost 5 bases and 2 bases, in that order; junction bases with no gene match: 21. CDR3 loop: CASSRRWYGTGLGEQETQYF. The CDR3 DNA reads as TGTGCCAGCAGCCGCCGATGGTACGGGACAGGGCTTGGGGAGCAAGAGACCCAGTACTTC.

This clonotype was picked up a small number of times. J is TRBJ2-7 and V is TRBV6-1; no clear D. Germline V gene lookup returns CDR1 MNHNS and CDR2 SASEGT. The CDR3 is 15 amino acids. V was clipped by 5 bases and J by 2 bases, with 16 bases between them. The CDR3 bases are TGTGCCAGCAGTCTTTTAGGGAAGACCGCCTACGAGCAGTACGTC. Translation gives CASSLLGKTAYEQYV.

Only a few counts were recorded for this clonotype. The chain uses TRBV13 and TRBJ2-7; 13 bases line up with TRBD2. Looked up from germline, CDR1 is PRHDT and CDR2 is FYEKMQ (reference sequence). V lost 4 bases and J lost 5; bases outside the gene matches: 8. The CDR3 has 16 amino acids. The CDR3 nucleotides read TGTGCCAGCAGCTATTCGACTAGCGGGGGGCCCGACGAGCAGTACTTC. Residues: CASSYSTSGGPDEQYF.

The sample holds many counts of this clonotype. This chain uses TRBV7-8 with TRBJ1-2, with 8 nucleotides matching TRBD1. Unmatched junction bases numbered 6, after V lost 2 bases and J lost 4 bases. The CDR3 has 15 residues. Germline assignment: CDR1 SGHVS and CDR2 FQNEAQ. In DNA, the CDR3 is TGTGCCAGCAGCTTACGGGCAGGGGGCGGCTATGGCTACACCTTC. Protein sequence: CASSLRAGGGYGYTF.